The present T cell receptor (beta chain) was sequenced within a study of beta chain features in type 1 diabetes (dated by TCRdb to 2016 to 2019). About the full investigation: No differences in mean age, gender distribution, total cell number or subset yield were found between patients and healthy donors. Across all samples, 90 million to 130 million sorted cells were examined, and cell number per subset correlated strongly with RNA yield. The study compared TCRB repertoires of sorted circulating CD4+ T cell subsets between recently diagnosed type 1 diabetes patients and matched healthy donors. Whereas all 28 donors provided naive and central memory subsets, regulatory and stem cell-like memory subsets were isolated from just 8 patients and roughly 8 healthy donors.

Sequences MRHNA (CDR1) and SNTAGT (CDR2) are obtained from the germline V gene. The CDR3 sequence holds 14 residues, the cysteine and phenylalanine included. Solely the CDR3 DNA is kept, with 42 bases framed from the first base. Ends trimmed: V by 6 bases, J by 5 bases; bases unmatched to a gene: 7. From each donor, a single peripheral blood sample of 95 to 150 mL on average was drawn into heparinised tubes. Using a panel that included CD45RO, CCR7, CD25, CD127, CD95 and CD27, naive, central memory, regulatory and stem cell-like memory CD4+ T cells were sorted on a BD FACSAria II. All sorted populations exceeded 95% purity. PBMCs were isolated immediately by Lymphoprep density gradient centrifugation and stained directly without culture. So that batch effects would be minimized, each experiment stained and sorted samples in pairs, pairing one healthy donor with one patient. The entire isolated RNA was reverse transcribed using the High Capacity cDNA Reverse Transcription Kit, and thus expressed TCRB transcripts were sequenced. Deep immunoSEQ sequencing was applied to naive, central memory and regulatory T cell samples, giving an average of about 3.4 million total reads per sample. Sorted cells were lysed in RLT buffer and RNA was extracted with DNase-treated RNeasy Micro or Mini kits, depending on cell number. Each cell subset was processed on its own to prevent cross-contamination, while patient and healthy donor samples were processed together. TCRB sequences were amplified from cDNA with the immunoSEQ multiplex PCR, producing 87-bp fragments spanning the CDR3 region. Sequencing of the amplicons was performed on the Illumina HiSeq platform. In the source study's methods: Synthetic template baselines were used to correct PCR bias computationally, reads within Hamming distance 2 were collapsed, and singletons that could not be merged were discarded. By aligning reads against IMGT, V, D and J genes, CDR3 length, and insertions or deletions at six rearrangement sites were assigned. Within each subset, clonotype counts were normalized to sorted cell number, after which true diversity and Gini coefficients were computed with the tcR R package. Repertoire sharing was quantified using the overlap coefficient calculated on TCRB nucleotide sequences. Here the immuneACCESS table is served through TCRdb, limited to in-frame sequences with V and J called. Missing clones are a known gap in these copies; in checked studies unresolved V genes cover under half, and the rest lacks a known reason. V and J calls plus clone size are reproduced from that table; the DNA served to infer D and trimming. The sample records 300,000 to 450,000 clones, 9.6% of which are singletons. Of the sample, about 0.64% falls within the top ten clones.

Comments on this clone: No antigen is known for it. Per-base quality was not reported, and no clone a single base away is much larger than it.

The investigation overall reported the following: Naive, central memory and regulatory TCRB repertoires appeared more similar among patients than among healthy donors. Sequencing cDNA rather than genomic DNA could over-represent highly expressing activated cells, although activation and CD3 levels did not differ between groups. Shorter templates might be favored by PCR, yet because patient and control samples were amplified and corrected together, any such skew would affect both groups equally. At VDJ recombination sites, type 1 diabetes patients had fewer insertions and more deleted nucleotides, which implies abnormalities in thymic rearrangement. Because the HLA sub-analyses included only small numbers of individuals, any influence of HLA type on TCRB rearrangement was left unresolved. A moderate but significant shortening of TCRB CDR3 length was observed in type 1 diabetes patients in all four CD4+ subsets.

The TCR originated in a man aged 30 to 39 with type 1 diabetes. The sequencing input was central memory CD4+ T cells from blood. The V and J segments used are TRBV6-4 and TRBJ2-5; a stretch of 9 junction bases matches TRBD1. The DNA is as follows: TGTGCCAGCAGGGGGACAGGGCCAGGGGAGACCCAGTACTTC. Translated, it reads CASRGTGPGETQYF.